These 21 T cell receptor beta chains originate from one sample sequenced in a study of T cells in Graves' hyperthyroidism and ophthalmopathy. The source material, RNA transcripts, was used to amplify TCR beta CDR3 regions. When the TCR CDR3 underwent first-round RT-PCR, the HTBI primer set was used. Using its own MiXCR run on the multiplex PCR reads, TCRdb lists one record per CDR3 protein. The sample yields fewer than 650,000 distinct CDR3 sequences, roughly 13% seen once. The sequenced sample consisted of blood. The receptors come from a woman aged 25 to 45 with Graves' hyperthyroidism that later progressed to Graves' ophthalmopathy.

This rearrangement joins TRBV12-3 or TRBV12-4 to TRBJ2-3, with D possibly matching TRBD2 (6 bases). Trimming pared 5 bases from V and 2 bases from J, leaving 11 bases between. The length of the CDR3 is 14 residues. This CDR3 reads CASSHRTTTDTQYF. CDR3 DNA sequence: TGTGCCAGCAGTCATAGGACTACCACAGATACGCAGTATTTT.

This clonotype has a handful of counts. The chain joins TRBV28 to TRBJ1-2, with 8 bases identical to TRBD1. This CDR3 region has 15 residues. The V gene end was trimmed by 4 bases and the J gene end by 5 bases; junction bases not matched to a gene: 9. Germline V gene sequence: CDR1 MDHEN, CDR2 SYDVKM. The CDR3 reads CASSSRQGLSYGYTF. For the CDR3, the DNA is TGTGCCAGCAGTTCCCGACAGGGGCTTTCGTATGGCTACACCTTC.

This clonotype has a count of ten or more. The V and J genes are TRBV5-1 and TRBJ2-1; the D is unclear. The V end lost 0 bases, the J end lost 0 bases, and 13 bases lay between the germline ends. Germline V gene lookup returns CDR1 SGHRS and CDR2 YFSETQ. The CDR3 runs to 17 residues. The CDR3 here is CASSLAAVRSSYNEQFF. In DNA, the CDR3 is TGCGCCAGCAGCTTGGCCGCAGTGCGGAGCTCCTACAATGAGCAGTTCTTC.

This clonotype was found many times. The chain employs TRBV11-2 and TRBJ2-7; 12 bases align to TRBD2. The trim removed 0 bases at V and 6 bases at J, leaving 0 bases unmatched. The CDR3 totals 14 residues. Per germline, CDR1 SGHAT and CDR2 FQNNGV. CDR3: CASSLELAGGEQYF. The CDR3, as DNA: TGTGCCAGCAGCTTAGAACTAGCGGGAGGCGAGCAGTACTTC.

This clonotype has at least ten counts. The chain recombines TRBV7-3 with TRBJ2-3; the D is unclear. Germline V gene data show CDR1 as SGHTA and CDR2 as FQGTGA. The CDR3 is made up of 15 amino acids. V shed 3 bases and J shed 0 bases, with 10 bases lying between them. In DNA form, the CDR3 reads TGTGCCAGCAGCTTTACGGGTACTAGCACAGATACGCAGTATTTT. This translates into CASSFTGTSTDTQYF.

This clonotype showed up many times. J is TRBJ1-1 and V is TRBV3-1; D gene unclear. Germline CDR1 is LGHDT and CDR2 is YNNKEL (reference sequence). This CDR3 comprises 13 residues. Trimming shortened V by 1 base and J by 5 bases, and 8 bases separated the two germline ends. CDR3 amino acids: CASSQVSGTEAFF. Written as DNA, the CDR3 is TGTGCCAGCAGCCAAGTCTCTGGGACTGAAGCTTTCTTT.

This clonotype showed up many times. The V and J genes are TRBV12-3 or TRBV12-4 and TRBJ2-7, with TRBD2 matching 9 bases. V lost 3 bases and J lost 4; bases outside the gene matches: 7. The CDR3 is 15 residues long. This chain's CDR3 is CASSLGGLASYEQYF. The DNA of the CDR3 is TGTGCCAGCAGTTTGGGGGGACTAGCCTCTTACGAGCAGTACTTC.

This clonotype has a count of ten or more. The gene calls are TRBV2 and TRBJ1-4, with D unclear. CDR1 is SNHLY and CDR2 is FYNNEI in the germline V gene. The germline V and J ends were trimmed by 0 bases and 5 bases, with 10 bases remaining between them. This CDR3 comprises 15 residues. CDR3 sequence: CASSEAATVNEKLFF. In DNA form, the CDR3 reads TGTGCCAGCAGTGAAGCAGCGACTGTCAATGAAAAACTGTTTTTT.

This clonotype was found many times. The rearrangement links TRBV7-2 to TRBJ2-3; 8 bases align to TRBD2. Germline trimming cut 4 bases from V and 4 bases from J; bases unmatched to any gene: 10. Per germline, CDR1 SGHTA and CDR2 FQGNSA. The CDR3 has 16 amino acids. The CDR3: CASSSFSGIEADTQYF. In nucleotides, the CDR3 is TGTGCCAGCAGCTCCTTTAGCGGGATTGAGGCAGATACGCAGTATTTT.

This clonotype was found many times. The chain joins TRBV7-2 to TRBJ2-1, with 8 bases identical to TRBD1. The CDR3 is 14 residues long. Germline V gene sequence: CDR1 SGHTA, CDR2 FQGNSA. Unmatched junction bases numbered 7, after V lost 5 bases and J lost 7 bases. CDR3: CASSTRQGWNEQFF. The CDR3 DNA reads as TGTGCCAGCAGCACCCGACAGGGGTGGAATGAGCAGTTCTTC.

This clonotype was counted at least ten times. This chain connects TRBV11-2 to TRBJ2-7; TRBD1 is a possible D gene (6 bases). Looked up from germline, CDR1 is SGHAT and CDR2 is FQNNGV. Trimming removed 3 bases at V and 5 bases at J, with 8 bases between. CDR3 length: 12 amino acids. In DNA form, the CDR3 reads TGTGCCAGCAGCTTGACAGGAAACGAGCAGTACTTC. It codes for CASSLTGNEQYF.

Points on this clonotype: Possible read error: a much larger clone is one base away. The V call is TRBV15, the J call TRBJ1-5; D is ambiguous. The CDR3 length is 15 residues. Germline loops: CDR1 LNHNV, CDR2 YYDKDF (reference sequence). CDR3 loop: CATRDASYSNQPRHF. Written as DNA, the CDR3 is TGTGCCACCCGGGATGCCTCGTATAGCAATCAGCCCCGGCATTTT.

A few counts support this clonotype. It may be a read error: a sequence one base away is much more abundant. CDR3 sequence: CASSLRVGNEQLF. The CDR3 DNA sequence: TGTGCCAGCAGTTTACGGGTGGGCAATGAGCAGCTCTTC. The V gene is TRBV27, the J gene TRBJ2-1, with D unclear. The length of the CDR3 is 13 residues. Germline V CDR1 and CDR2: MNHEY, SMNVEV (reference sequence).

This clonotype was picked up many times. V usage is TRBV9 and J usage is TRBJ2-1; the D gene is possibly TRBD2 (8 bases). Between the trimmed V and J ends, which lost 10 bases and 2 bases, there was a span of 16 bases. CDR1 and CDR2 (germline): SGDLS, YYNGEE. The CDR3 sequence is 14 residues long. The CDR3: CASSGGGAYNEQFF. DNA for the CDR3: TGTGCCTCCTCGGGAGGGGGCGCCTACAATGAGCAGTTCTTC.

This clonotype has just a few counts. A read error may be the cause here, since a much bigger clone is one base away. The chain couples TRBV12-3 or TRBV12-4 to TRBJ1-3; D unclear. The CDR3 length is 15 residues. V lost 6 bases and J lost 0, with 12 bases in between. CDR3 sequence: CASRDVDPSGNTIYF. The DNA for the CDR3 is TGTGCCAGCAGGGACGTTGATCCCTCTGGAAACACCATATATTTT.

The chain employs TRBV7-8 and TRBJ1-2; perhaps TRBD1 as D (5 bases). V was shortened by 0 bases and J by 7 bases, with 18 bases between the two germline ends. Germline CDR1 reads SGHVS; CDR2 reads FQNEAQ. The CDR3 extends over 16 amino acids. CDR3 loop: CASSLAWGREEGGYTF. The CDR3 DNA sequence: TGTGCCAGCAGCTTAGCGTGGGGCAGGGAAGAGGGTGGCTACACCTTC.

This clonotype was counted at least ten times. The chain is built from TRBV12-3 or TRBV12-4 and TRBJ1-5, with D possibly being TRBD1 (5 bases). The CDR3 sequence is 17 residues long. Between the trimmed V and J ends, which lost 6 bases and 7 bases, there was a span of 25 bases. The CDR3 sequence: CASSFRDGEVAEQPQHF. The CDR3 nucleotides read TGTGCCAGCAGCTTCCGGGACGGAGAGGTTGCGGAGCAGCCCCAGCATTTT.

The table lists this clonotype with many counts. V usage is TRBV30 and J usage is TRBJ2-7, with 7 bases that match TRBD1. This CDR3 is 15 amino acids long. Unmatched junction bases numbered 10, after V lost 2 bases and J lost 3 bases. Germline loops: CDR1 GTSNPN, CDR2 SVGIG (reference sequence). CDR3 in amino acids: CAWSSLGQAGYEQYF. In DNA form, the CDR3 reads TGTGCCTGGAGTTCTCTAGGACAGGCTGGCTACGAGCAGTACTTC.

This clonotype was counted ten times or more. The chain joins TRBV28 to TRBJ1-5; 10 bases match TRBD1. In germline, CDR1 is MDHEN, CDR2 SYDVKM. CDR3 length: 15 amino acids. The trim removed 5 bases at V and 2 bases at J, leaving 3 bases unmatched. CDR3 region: CASSDRGLGNQPQHF. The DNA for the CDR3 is TGTGCCAGCAGTGACAGGGGGCTCGGCAATCAGCCCCAGCATTTT.

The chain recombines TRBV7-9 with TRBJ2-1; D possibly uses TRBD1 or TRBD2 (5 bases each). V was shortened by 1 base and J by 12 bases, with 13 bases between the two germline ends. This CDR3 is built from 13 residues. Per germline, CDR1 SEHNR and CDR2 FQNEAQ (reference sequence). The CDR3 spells CASSLDAWGWQFF. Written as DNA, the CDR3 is TGTGCCAGCAGCTTAGATGCATGGGGGTGGCAGTTCTTC. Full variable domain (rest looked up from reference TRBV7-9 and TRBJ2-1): DTGVSQNPRHKITKRGQNVTFRCDPISEHNRLYWYRQTLGQGPEFLTYFQNEAQLEKSRLLSDRFSAERPKGSFSTLEIQRTEQGDSAMYLCASSLDAWGWQFFGPGTRLTVL.

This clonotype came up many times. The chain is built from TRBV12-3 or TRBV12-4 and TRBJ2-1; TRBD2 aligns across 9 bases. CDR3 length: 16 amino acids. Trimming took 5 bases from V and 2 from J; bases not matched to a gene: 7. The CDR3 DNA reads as TGTGCCAGCAGTAGAATAGCGGGAGTGGCCTACAATGAGCAGTTCTTC. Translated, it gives CASSRIAGVAYNEQFF.